The rows below give T cell receptor beta chains drawn from one sample of a study of blood T cell repertoires in COVID-19. Sequenced by immunoSEQ multiplex PCR; TCRdb stores in-frame clones only, minus some. Here the sample spans some 270,000 clones, 80% to 90% being singletons. The sequenced material came from PBMCs or T cells enriched from blood (not recorded which). The source is a woman aged 40 to 49 who had been exposed to COVID-19. CDR3s include the opening cysteine and the closing phenylalanine or tryptophan. D genes are given only for firm matches. Clone size is shown for a subset of rows, as once, few, many or a class of expanded clone.

j_call,clone_size,v_call,d_call,cdr3_aa,cdr3_nt
TRBJ1-5,NA,TRBV28,NA,CAIAGDVSNQPQHF,TGTGCCATCGCAGGGGATGTTAGCAATCAGCCCCAGCATTTT
TRBJ1-5,NA,TRBV10-3,TRBD1,CAISESGTGGAPQHF,TGTGCCATCAGTGAAAGTGGGACAGGGGGAGCGCCCCAGCATTTT
TRBJ2-7,few,TRBV28,TRBD2,CASSSLGGVGEQYF,TGTGCCAGCAGCTCGCTGGGGGGGGTCGGCGAGCAGTACTTC
TRBJ2-3,NA,TRBV9,NA,CASSVASDSTDTQYF,TGTGCCAGCAGCGTAGCCTCTGACTCCACAGATACGCAGTATTTT
TRBJ1-1,NA,TRBV29-1,TRBD1,CSARGADRGLYAEAFF,TGCAGCGCGAGGGGAGCGGACAGGGGGCTTTACGCTGAAGCTTTCTTT
TRBJ2-1,NA,TRBV12-5,NA,CASGFSYEQFF,TGTGCTAGTGGTTTTTCGTATGAGCAGTTCTTC
TRBJ1-4,NA,TRBV27,NA,CASRYTLGEKLFF,TGTGCCAGCAGGTACACCCTCGGGGAAAAACTGTTTTTT
TRBJ2-7,NA,TRBV27,TRBD1,CASSWGQGVTYEQYF,TGTGCCAGCAGTTGGGGACAGGGGGTAACCTACGAGCAGTACTTC
TRBJ2-5,NA,TRBV7-2,TRBD1,CASSGSDRVYETQYF,TGTGCCAGCAGCGGCAGCGACAGGGTGTACGAGACCCAGTACTTC
TRBJ1-1,NA,TRBV7-2,NA,CASSLAGAGTEAFF,TGTGCCAGCAGCTTAGCCGGCGCCGGGACTGAAGCTTTCTTT
TRBJ1-1,many,TRBV6-9,NA,CAGGWGNTEAFF,TGTGCCGGGGGGTGGGGTAACACTGAAGCTTTCTTT
TRBJ2-1,NA,TRBV7-9,TRBD1,CASSSATGSDYNEQFF,TGTGCCAGCAGCTCAGCGACAGGGAGTGACTACAATGAGCAGTTCTTC
TRBJ2-2,NA,TRBV18,TRBD2,CASSPPRGGKDTGELFF,TGTGCCAGCTCACCACCGCGGGGGGGAAAAGACACCGGGGAGCTGTTTTTT
TRBJ1-6,NA,TRBV19,NA,CASRGRGNSPLHF,TGTGCCAGTAGGGGCAGGGGTAATTCACCCCTCCACTTT
TRBJ2-5,NA,TRBV19,NA,CASDGGSLGTQYF,TGTGCCAGCGATGGGGGGAGCTTAGGGACCCAGTACTTC
TRBJ1-2,NA,TRBV19,NA,CASSIGAGTNYGYTF,TGTGCCAGTAGTATAGGGGCCGGTACTAACTATGGCTACACCTTC
TRBJ1-1,NA,TRBV7-3,TRBD1,CASSLTQGAAEAFF,TGTGCCAGCAGCTTGACGCAGGGGGCCGCTGAAGCTTTCTTT
TRBJ1-2,once,TRBV5-6,NA,CASSLGGSNYGYTF,TGTGCCAGCAGCTTGGGAGGCAGCAACTATGGCTACACCTTC
TRBJ1-2,NA,TRBV6-6,NA,CASEGANGYTF,TGTGCCAGCGAAGGGGCCAATGGCTACACCTTC
TRBJ1-6,NA,TRBV5-1,NA,CASSLAAGSPLHF,TGCGCCAGCAGCTTGGCTGCGGGTTCACCCCTCCACTTT
TRBJ2-1,NA,TRBV7-3,TRBD2,CASSLSSGGPHNEQFF,TGTGCCAGCAGCTTATCATCGGGGGGGCCGCACAATGAGCAGTTCTTC
TRBJ2-7,NA,TRBV27,TRBD2,CATWTSGGRNEQYF,TGTGCCACCTGGACTAGCGGGGGGCGTAACGAGCAGTACTTC
TRBJ1-2,NA,TRBV28,TRBD1,CASSLLGGWYYGYTF,TGTGCCAGCAGTTTATTAGGGGGCTGGTACTATGGCTACACCTTC
TRBJ1-1,NA,TRBV9,NA,CASSVAEGMVTEAFF,TGTGCCAGCAGCGTAGCTGAGGGAATGGTAACTGAAGCTTTCTTT
TRBJ2-1,NA,TRBV27,NA,CASSLLAGHEQFF,TGTGCCAGCAGTTTATTGGCTGGCCATGAGCAGTTCTTC
TRBJ2-4,NA,TRBV5-1,TRBD1,CASSFGQGRVDIQYF,TGCGCCAGCAGCTTTGGACAGGGGAGAGTGGACATTCAGTACTTC
TRBJ1-2,NA,TRBV3-1/TRBV3-2,NA,CASSQRSGALNYGYTF,TGTGCCAGCAGCCAACGGTCAGGGGCCTTAAACTATGGCTACACCTTC
TRBJ1-4,NA,TRBV4-1,TRBD1,CASSQIQGAANEKLFF,TGCGCCAGCAGCCAAATACAGGGGGCAGCTAATGAAAAACTGTTTTTT
TRBJ1-2,once,TRBV28,NA,CASSFKEDNGYTF,TGTGCCAGCAGTTTCAAGGAGGATAACGGCTACACCTTC